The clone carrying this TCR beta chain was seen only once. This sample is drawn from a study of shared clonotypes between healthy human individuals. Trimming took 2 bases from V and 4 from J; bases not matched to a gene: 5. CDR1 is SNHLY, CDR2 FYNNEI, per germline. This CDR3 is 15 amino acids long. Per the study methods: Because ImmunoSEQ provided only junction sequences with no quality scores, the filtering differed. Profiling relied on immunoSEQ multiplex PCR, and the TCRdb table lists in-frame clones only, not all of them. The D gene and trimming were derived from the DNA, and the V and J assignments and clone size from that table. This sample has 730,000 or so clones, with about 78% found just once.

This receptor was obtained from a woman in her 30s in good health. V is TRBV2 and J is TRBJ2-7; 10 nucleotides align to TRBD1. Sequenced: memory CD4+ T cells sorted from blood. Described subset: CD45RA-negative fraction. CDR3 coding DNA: TGTGCCAGCAGTGAACTGGGACAGGGGTCTTACGAGCAGTACTTC. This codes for CASSELGQGSYEQYF.